Presented here are 24 T cell receptor beta chains from one specimen sequenced in a study of CD8 T cells in Susac syndrome. With random hexamers, about 0.5 to 1 ug RNA was reverse transcribed. Each CDR3 protein is one row after TCRdb ran MiXCR on the immunoSEQ multiplex PCR reads. The table includes more than 40,000 distinct CDR3 sequences, approximately 94% detected once. Material: CD8+ T cells from PBMCs. These receptor sequences come from a human donor in good health.

The V gene is TRBV27, the J gene TRBJ2-7; TRBD2 matches at 9 bases. Germline-derived CDR1 and CDR2 are MNHEY and SMNVEV (reference sequence). J gave up 3 bases and V 4 bases, and 13 bases lay outside the gene matches. The CDR3 is made up of 17 amino acids. CDR3 sequence (DNA): TGTGCCAGCAGTTCGAGGGAGGTTAGCGGGAGCCGCTACGAGCAGTACTTC. Its protein is CASSSREVSGSRYEQYF.

The chain couples TRBV12-3 or TRBV12-4 to TRBJ2-5; tentatively, D is TRBD1 (5 bases). There are 13 residues in the CDR3. The ends were cut back, 7 bases at V and 0 bases at J, with 9 bases in the middle. The CDR3 sequence is CASTPGYQETQYF. Written as DNA, the CDR3 is TGTGCCAGCACCCCAGGGTACCAAGAGACCCAGTACTTC.

V and J are TRBV6-6 and TRBJ1-2; D remains unclear. The CDR3 contains 14 residues. V was shortened by 4 bases and J by 4 bases, with 13 bases between the two germline ends. The germline gives CDR1 MNHNY, CDR2 SVGAGI (reference sequence). The DNA of the CDR3 is TGTGCCAGCAGTTCCTCTGAAGGTGCCTATGGCTACACCTTC. Its translation: CASSSSEGAYGYTF.

The chain recombines TRBV13 with TRBJ1-1, with D unclear. The V and J ends lost 5 bases and 2 bases respectively, with 18 bases between them. CDR1 PRHDT and CDR2 FYEKMQ come from the germline V gene (reference sequence). CDR3 size: 16 residues. The CDR3 loop reads CASSQTYGYANTEAFF. The DNA of the CDR3 is TGTGCCAGCAGCCAAACGTACGGATACGCTAACACTGAAGCTTTCTTT.

The rearrangement joins TRBV7-2 to TRBJ2-1, with 10 nucleotides matching TRBD2. The V gene end was trimmed by 6 bases and the J gene end by 5 bases; junction bases not matched to a gene: 7. CDR1 is SGHTA, CDR2 FQGNSA, per germline. CDR3 length: 15 amino acids. The CDR3 bases are TGTGCCAGCAGGGAAGCGGGAGGGTCCAACAATGAGCAGTTCTTC. As protein: CASREAGGSNNEQFF.

V and J are TRBV28 and TRBJ2-5, with D perhaps matching TRBD1 (6 bases). Germline V gene data show CDR1 as MDHEN and CDR2 as SYDVKM. The V gene lost 4 bases and the J gene lost 5 bases, with 20 bases spanning the gap. There are 16 residues in the CDR3. The chain's CDR3 is CASSWAPMTGTETQYF. CDR3 nucleotides: TGTGCCAGCAGTTGGGCGCCGATGACAGGAACGGAGACCCAGTACTTC. Full variable domain (outside the CDR3, taken from reference TRBV28 and TRBJ2-5): DVKVTQSSRYLVKRTGEKVFLECVQDMDHENMFWYRQDPGLGLRLIYFSYDVKMKEKGDIPEGYSVSREKKERFSLILESASTNQTSMYLCASSWAPMTGTETQYFGPGTRLLVL.

The chain couples TRBV6-1 to TRBJ2-1; 13 nucleotides line up with TRBD2. Germline CDR1 reads MNHNS; CDR2 reads SASEGT. The CDR3 is made up of 16 amino acids. Losses at the gene ends were 4 bases for V and 6 bases for J; bases not matched to a gene: 6. The CDR3 DNA sequence: TGTGCCAGCAGTGGACTAGCGGGAGGACAAGGCAATGAGCAGTTCTTC. This sequence encodes CASSGLAGGQGNEQFF.

This chain joins TRBV19 and TRBJ2-7; TRBD2 matches at 7 bases. CDR1 and CDR2 from the germline V gene are LNHDA and SQIVND (reference sequence). After removal of 3 bases from V and 4 bases from J, the junction contained 9 bases not matched to a gene. The CDR3 has 15 amino acids. The CDR3 here is CASSMVSGGIYEQYF. As DNA, the CDR3 is TGTGCCAGTAGTATGGTGTCGGGAGGAATATACGAGCAGTACTTC.

This clonotype was found a few times. The chain recombines TRBV5-6 with TRBJ1-1, with 8 bases fitting TRBD1. Germline CDR1 SGHDT, CDR2 YYEEEE. V lost 4 bases to trimming and J lost 1 base; unmatched junction nucleotides: 3. CDR3 length: 14 residues. CDR3 region: CASSPGTGNTEAFF. CDR3 nucleotide sequence: TGTGCCAGCAGCCCCGGGACAGGGAACACTGAAGCTTTCTTT.

The chain has TRBV28 and TRBJ1-2; D remains unclear. V lost 5 bases, J lost 4 bases, and 11 bases lay in between. CDR1 is MDHEN and CDR2 is SYDVKM in the germline V gene. CDR3 length equals 13 residues. CDR3 nucleotide sequence: TGTGCCAGCAGTCCCCGGACGGGCTATGGCTACACCTTC. Translation gives CASSPRTGYGYTF.

The chain combines TRBV18 with TRBJ2-5, with TRBD2 as a possible D gene (5 bases). CDR3 length equals 14 residues. V was cut by 6 bases and J by 4 bases, with 15 bases left in between. CDR1 KGHSH and CDR2 LQKENI come from the germline V gene. This CDR3 is CASSPSGRVETQYF. The CDR3 nucleotides are TGTGCCAGCTCCCCCAGCGGACGGGTAGAGACCCAGTACTTC.

This clonotype was counted once. V usage is TRBV7-2 and J usage is TRBJ2-1; 7 bases are shared with TRBD1. This CDR3 is 15 amino acids long. Trimming took 1 base from V and 7 from J; bases not matched to a gene: 7. Germline V CDR1 and CDR2: SGHTA, FQGNSA. The CDR3 sequence: CASSLVRTGYNEQFF. DNA of the CDR3: TGTGCCAGCAGCTTAGTGCGGACAGGTTATAATGAGCAGTTCTTC.

The rearrangement links TRBV7-9 to TRBJ2-2; no clear D gene. The CDR3 is made up of 14 amino acids. Germline CDR1 and CDR2: SEHNR and FQNEAQ (reference sequence). Between the trimmed V and J ends, which lost 6 bases and 2 bases, there was a span of 10 bases. CDR3 protein: CASRLDGNTGELFF. CDR3 nucleotides: TGTGCCAGCAGGTTGGACGGAAACACCGGGGAGCTGTTTTTT.

The CDR3, as DNA: TGTGCCAGCAGCGATAGGGCCTGGCGGTACTTC. Its protein is CASSDRAWRYF. The J gene is TRBJ2-5, the V gene TRBV7-9; no clear D. This CDR3 comprises 11 residues. V lost 5 bases to trimming and J lost 13 bases, with 14 bases between them. Germline CDR1 SEHNR, CDR2 FQNEAQ (reference sequence).

The CDR3 protein is CASSQDRLYNEQFF. CDR3 DNA sequence: TGCGCCAGCAGCCAAGACAGGCTTTACAATGAGCAGTTCTTC. This chain links TRBV4-1 with TRBJ2-1; D remains ambiguous. V dropped 0 bases and J dropped 4 bases, with 7 bases sitting between them. The CDR3 is 14 residues long. Per germline, CDR1 MGHRA and CDR2 YSYEKL.

The chain has TRBV7-9 and TRBJ2-5; D is possibly TRBD1 (5 bases). The CDR3 has 14 amino acids. V was cut by 5 bases and J by 4 bases, with 14 bases left in between. The germline gives CDR1 SEHNR, CDR2 FQNEAQ (reference sequence). CDR3 nucleotide sequence: TGTGCCAGCAGCCCCTCGGACATCCGAGAGACCCAGTACTTC. Protein: CASSPSDIRETQYF.

This chain uses TRBV3-1 with TRBJ2-7; no definite D call. Trimming cost V 0 bases and J 3 bases, with 12 bases left between them. CDR1 and CDR2 from the germline V gene are LGHDT and YNNKEL (reference sequence). The CDR3 has 15 amino acids. This CDR3 reads CASSQDLAYGYEQYF. The CDR3 DNA reads as TGTGCCAGCAGCCAAGATCTGGCTTACGGCTACGAGCAGTACTTC.

The chain employs TRBV4-2 and TRBJ2-6; D call uncertain. The germline V gene encodes CDR1 LGHNA and CDR2 YNFKEQ. The V end was cut by 0 bases, the J end by 0 bases, with 9 bases between. The CDR3 contains 17 residues. DNA of the CDR3: TGTGCCAGCAGCCAAGACCCGGATAGCTCTGGGGCCAACGTCCTGACTTTC. This translates into CASSQDPDSSGANVLTF.

The chain employs TRBV7-9 and TRBJ1-1; D gene uncertain. Per the germline V gene, CDR1 is SEHNR and CDR2 is FQNEAQ (reference sequence). V was shortened by 5 bases and J by 2 bases, with 6 bases between the two germline ends. The CDR3 runs 12 residues. CDR3 protein: CASSGLNTEAFF. CDR3 in DNA: TGTGCCAGCAGCGGACTTAACACTGAAGCTTTCTTT.

This CDR3 reads CSAAQTGGEETQYF. The CDR3 bases are TGCAGTGCTGCGCAGACAGGGGGCGAGGAGACCCAGTACTTC. This rearrangement joins TRBV20-1 to TRBJ2-5, with 10 nucleotides matching TRBD1. Per germline, CDR1 DFQATT and CDR2 SNEGSKA (reference sequence). The CDR3 consists of 14 residues. V lost 5 bases, J lost 5 bases, and 8 bases stayed unmatched.

This clonotype has only one observation. The V and J genes are TRBV7-9 and TRBJ2-2, with 12 bases identical to TRBD1. CDR1 is SEHNR, CDR2 FQNEAQ, per germline (reference sequence). There are 16 residues in the CDR3. V shed 5 bases and J 3 bases; nucleotides not matched to a gene: 4. CDR3 region: CASSPRDRGHTGELFF. Here the CDR3 DNA reads TGTGCCAGCAGCCCCCGGGACAGGGGGCACACCGGGGAGCTGTTTTTT.

V and J are TRBV5-1 and TRBJ2-7, with TRBD2 matching 13 bases. The CDR3 is made up of 15 amino acids. The ends lost 5 bases at V and 4 bases at J; junction bases unmatched: 6. The germline gives CDR1 SGHRS, CDR2 YFSETQ. CDR3 in DNA: TGCGCCAGCAGGCGGACTAGCGGGAGTGGGTACGAGCAGTACTTC. It translates to CASRRTSGSGYEQYF. The full variable domain, its missing parts supplied by reference TRBV5-1 and TRBJ2-7, is KAGVTQTPRYLIKTRGQQVTLSCSPISGHRSVSWYQQTPGQGLQFLFEYFSETQRNKGNFPGRFSGRQFSNSRSEMNVSTLELGDSALYLCASRRTSGSGYEQYFGPGTRLTVT.

The chain joins TRBV3-1 to TRBJ2-5, with 10 positions matching TRBD2. The CDR3 has 16 amino acids. The V gene end was trimmed by 2 bases and the J gene end by 1 base; junction bases not matched to a gene: 4. Germline lookup yields CDR1 LGHDT and CDR2 YNNKEL (reference sequence). In DNA form, the CDR3 reads TGTGCCAGCAGCCAAACGACTAGCGGGTTCCAAGAGACCCAGTACTTC. It is translated as CASSQTTSGFQETQYF.

The CDR3 reads CSVVTGRGTEAFF. The CDR3 region has the DNA TGCAGCGTAGTGACAGGGAGGGGTACTGAAGCTTTCTTT. The chain is built from TRBV29-1 and TRBJ1-1, with TRBD1 matching 7 bases. Germline assignment: CDR1 SQVTM and CDR2 ANQGSEA. This CDR3 is built from 13 residues. J was trimmed by 5 bases and V by 6 bases; bases with no gene match: 9.